The 25 T cell receptor beta chains reported below all come from one sample, sequenced in a study of T-cell reconstitution after alpha-beta-depleted transplantation in children (dated by TCRdb to 2015 to 2016). The library came from PCR. For sequencing, an Illumina HiSeq 2500 was employed. To normalize quantification of the TCRbeta repertoire, the TCR libraries were built with molecular barcoding that relied on unique molecular identifiers. The public reads were run again by TCRdb, first through fastp at Q25 and then through MiXCR, and only productive beta chains were kept. Every CDR3 protein is listed once, alongside the most common genes and DNA of its rows. Within this sample are 250,000 to 400,000 distinct CDR3 sequences, with 23% of them counted one time only. Of the sample, about 10% is held by the ten largest clones. The treatment or condition tag for this specimen amounts to: allogeneic hematopoietic cell transplantation with graft depleted of TCRalphabeta T cells and CD19 B cells.

The material sequenced was PBMCs, mostly from graft donor cells, taken 180 days after TCRalphabeta/CD19-depleted stem cell transplant. The receptors originated from a male patient under 18 who had a stem cell transplant for acute lymphoblastic leukemia, so the T cells may come from the graft donor.

The J gene is TRBJ1-1, the V gene TRBV29-1; 7 bases agree with TRBD1. Germline V gene lookup returns CDR1 SQVTM and CDR2 ANQGSEA. This CDR3 has 16 amino acids. The V segment lost 4 bases and the J segment 3 bases; nucleotides outside the gene matches: 14. The CDR3 is CSVVSFRGVRYTEAFF. DNA for the CDR3: TGCAGCGTTGTAAGTTTCAGGGGGGTTCGTTACACTGAAGCTTTCTTT. The complete variable domain, with remaining parts taken from reference TRBV29-1 and TRBJ1-1, reads SAVISQKPSRDICQRGTSLTIQCQVDSQVTMMFWYRQQPGQSLTLIATANQGSEATYESGFVIDKFPISRPNLTFSTLTVSNMSPEDSSIYLCSVVSFRGVRYTEAFFGQGTRLTVV.

V and J are TRBV7-3 and TRBJ2-3; 10 nucleotides align to TRBD2. This CDR3 comprises 15 residues. Germline CDR1 and CDR2: SGHTA and FQGTGA. The V gene end was trimmed by 5 bases and the J gene end by 3 bases; junction bases not matched to a gene: 5. The CDR3 loop reads CASSEGTSVTDTQYF. The CDR3 DNA reads TGTGCCAGCAGCGAAGGGACTAGCGTAACAGATACGCAGTATTTT.

This clonotype was counted between two and nine times. CDR3 amino acids: CASSGQKSQPQHF. The CDR3, as DNA: TGTGCCAGCAGCGGACAGAAAAGTCAGCCCCAGCATTTT. The J gene is TRBJ1-5, the V gene TRBV12-3 or TRBV12-4, with D maybe TRBD1 (6 bases). Trimming stripped 6 bases from V and 6 bases from J, with 12 bases between. CDR3 size: 13 residues.

This clonotype was seen a handful of times. V and J are TRBV5-1 and TRBJ1-1, with 8 bases matching TRBD1. The germline CDR1 and CDR2 sequences are SGHRS and YFSETQ. The ends lost 4 bases at V and 1 base at J; junction bases unmatched: 6. The CDR3 spans 15 residues. Written as DNA, the CDR3 is TGCGCCAGCAGCCCGCGGACAGGGACGAACACTGAAGCTTTCTTT. Amino acids: CASSPRTGTNTEAFF.

V gene TRBV7-3 combines with J gene TRBJ1-2; D gene uncertain. Germline CDR1 is SGHTA and CDR2 is FQGTGA. V was cut by 3 bases and J by 2 bases, with 7 bases left in between. The CDR3 sequence is 13 residues long. The CDR3 is CASSFHGNYGYTF. The CDR3 region has the DNA TGTGCCAGCAGCTTTCATGGGAACTATGGCTACACCTTC.

The chain uses TRBV27 and TRBJ1-2; TRBD1 might be the D (6 bases). The germline CDR1 and CDR2 sequences are MNHEY and SMNVEV (reference sequence). The CDR3 loop spans 14 amino acids. Between the trimmed V and J ends, which lost 4 bases and 3 bases, there was a span of 12 bases. This CDR3 reads CASSSADSHYGYTF. For the CDR3, the DNA is TGTGCCAGCAGTTCCGCGGACAGCCACTATGGCTACACCTTC.

There are many counts of this clonotype. The CDR3 DNA sequence: TGCAGTGCTAGGGACTTAGTTGAGACCCAGTACTTC. It encodes CSARDLVETQYF. This chain links TRBV20-1 with TRBJ2-5, with D possibly matching TRBD2 (5 bases). The CDR3 is made up of 12 amino acids. The germline CDR1 and CDR2 sequences are DFQATT and SNEGSKA (reference sequence). The V end lost 3 bases, the J end lost 5 bases, and 10 bases lay between the germline ends.

The rearrangement uses TRBV5-4 and TRBJ1-1; tentative D call: TRBD1 (5 bases). The germline CDR1 and CDR2 sequences are SGHNT and YYREEE (reference sequence). The CDR3 totals 15 residues. The ends were cut back, 3 bases at V and 3 bases at J, with 15 bases in the middle. The CDR3 DNA is TGTGCCAGCAGCTCCCGCGGACACCTATACACTGAAGCTTTCTTT. It translates to CASSSRGHLYTEAFF. The full variable domain, completed using reference TRBV5-4 and TRBJ1-1, is ETGVTQSPTHLIKTRGQQVTLRCSSQSGHNTVSWYQQALGQGPQFIFQYYREEENGRGNFPPRFSGLQFPNYSSELNVNALELDDSALYLCASSSRGHLYTEAFFGQGTRLTVV.

In its sample, this clonotype was seen a few times. The chain links TRBV7-3 to TRBJ2-1; 12 nucleotides agree with TRBD2. The junction had 16 bases not matched to a gene; V was cut back by 5 bases and J by 8 bases. The CDR3 has 18 amino acids. CDR1 and CDR2 from the germline V gene are SGHTA and FQGTGA. As DNA, the CDR3 is TGTGCCAGCAGCCCCATTAGTTACGGACTAGCGGGATTCGATGAGCAGTTCTTC. Amino acid sequence: CASSPISYGLAGFDEQFF.

This chain connects TRBV20-1 to TRBJ1-5; D is possibly TRBD1 (6 bases). The CDR3 runs to 13 residues. V lost 3 bases and J lost 7, with 13 bases in between. CDR1 is DFQATT and CDR2 is SNEGSKA in the germline V gene (reference sequence). CDR3 sequence: CSASGQNKQPQHF. In nucleotides, the CDR3 is TGCAGTGCTAGTGGACAGAATAAACAGCCCCAGCATTTT.

The chain uses TRBV7-2 and TRBJ2-1; 8 bases line up with TRBD2. The germline CDR1 and CDR2 sequences are SGHTA and FQGNSA. This CDR3 comprises 15 residues. V trimming: 5 bases; J trimming: 3 bases; junction bases outside the gene matches: 6. The CDR3 coding sequence is TGTGCCAGCAGCCGGGGGGGGTCTCGCTACAATGAGCAGTTCTTC. This encodes CASSRGGSRYNEQFF. The full variable domain, rest sourced from reference TRBV7-2 and TRBJ2-1, is GAGVSQSPSNKVTEKGKDVELRCDPISGHTALYWYRQSLGQGLEFLIYFQGNSAPDKSGLPSDRFSAERTGGSVSTLTIQRTQQEDSAVYLCASSRGGSRYNEQFFGPGTRLTVL.

This sequence joins TRBV29-1 and TRBJ1-1; D remains unclear. Germline assignment: CDR1 SQVTM and CDR2 ANQGSEA. Deletions cut 2 bases from V and 6 bases from J, with 10 bases between. CDR3 length: 12 residues. CDR3 region: CSVERSGAEAFF. The CDR3 DNA follows: TGCAGCGTTGAACGATCCGGGGCTGAAGCTTTCTTT.

The rearrangement links TRBV5-5 to TRBJ2-5; 10 bases map to TRBD1. Germline V gene sequence: CDR1 SGHKS, CDR2 YYEKEE (reference sequence). V gave up 0 bases and J gave up 7 bases; unmatched junction bases: 6. The CDR3 spans 15 residues. CDR3: CASSLGGQGSLTQYF. The CDR3 DNA reads TGTGCCAGCAGCTTGGGGGGACAGGGGTCCTTGACCCAGTACTTC.

The chain couples TRBV20-1 to TRBJ2-2; D uncertain. CDR1 and CDR2 from the germline V gene are DFQATT and SNEGSKA (reference sequence). The ends were cut back, 6 bases at V and 6 bases at J, with 17 bases in the middle. The CDR3 is made up of 14 amino acids. The CDR3 DNA sequence: TGCAGTGCACCCAACCGCCCGGGTGCCGGGGAGCTGTTTTTT. Translation: CSAPNRPGAGELFF.

The chain carries TRBV7-9 and TRBJ2-7; the D is unclear. Germline loops: CDR1 SEHNR, CDR2 FQNEAQ (reference sequence). The CDR3 sequence is 16 residues long. V dropped 5 bases and J dropped 3 bases, with 20 bases sitting between them. This CDR3 is CASSPSPAYGIYEQYF. For the CDR3, the DNA is TGTGCCAGCAGCCCTTCTCCCGCGTACGGCATCTACGAGCAGTACTTC. Supplemented by reference TRBV7-9 and TRBJ2-7, the full variable domain reads DTGVSQNPRHKITKRGQNVTFRCDPISEHNRLYWYRQTLGQGPEFLTYFQNEAQLEKSRLLSDRFSAERPKGSFSTLEIQRTEQGDSAMYLCASSPSPAYGIYEQYFGPGTRLTVT.

The chain recombines TRBV5-1 with TRBJ2-5; a weak D match, TRBD2 (6 bases). From germline, CDR1 is SGHRS and CDR2 YFSETQ. V was shortened by 0 bases and J by 7 bases, with 13 bases between the two germline ends. The CDR3 has 14 residues. The CDR3 sequence: CASSLETSRGTQYF. The CDR3 DNA sequence: TGCGCCAGCAGCTTGGAGACTAGTCGGGGGACCCAGTACTTC.

This clonotype has a count of ten or more. This chain links TRBV9 with TRBJ2-5, with a weak D call TRBD2 (6 bases). This CDR3 has 14 amino acids. V was trimmed by 0 bases and J by 10 bases, leaving 16 bases between them. Germline V gene lookup returns CDR1 SGDLS and CDR2 YYNGEE. Here the CDR3 reads CASSVEGQPGVQYF. The CDR3 region has the DNA TGTGCCAGCAGCGTAGAAGGGCAACCGGGGGTCCAGTACTTC.

The genes are TRBV5-1 and TRBJ2-1; 14 positions agree with TRBD2. CDR1 is SGHRS and CDR2 is YFSETQ in the germline V gene. The CDR3 is 15 residues long. Losses at the gene ends were 3 bases for V and 7 bases for J; bases not matched to a gene: 3. The CDR3 DNA reads TGCGCCAGCAGCTGGGGACTAGCGGGAGAGAATGAGCAGTTCTTC. It codes for CASSWGLAGENEQFF. Looking up the rest from reference TRBV5-1 and TRBJ2-1 gives the full variable domain: KAGVTQTPRYLIKTRGQQVTLSCSPISGHRSVSWYQQTPGQGLQFLFEYFSETQRNKGNFPGRFSGRQFSNSRSEMNVSTLELGDSALYLCASSWGLAGENEQFFGPGTRLTVL.

The V and J genes are TRBV25-1 and TRBJ2-5; D is ambiguous. There are 10 residues in the CDR3. V was trimmed by 10 bases and J by 2 bases, leaving 5 bases between them. Germline V lookup: CDR1 MGHDK, CDR2 SYGVNS. The CDR3 DNA sequence: TGTGCCACCGGACAAGAGACCCAGTACTTC. It translates to CATGQETQYF.

The chain has TRBV4-1 and TRBJ2-4; no definite D call. Trimming stripped 1 base from V and 2 bases from J, with 9 bases between. The CDR3 extends over 15 amino acids. Germline CDR1 reads MGHRA; CDR2 reads YSYEKL. The CDR3 reads CASSQAPWSKNIQYF. CDR3 DNA sequence: TGCGCCAGCAGCCAAGCCCCCTGGTCCAAAAACATTCAGTACTTC.

The rearrangement joins TRBV27 to TRBJ1-3; possible D gene TRBD1, 6 bases. Germline CDR1 MNHEY, CDR2 SMNVEV (reference sequence). This CDR3 is built from 15 residues. The V gene lost 0 bases and the J gene lost 2 bases, with 8 bases spanning the gap. In nucleotides, the CDR3 is TGTGCCAGCAGTTTATCGGGGACACCTGGAAACACCATATATTTT. This encodes CASSLSGTPGNTIYF.

This chain connects TRBV5-6 to TRBJ1-5; possible D gene TRBD1, 6 bases. The CDR3 consists of 16 residues. CDR1 SGHDT and CDR2 YYEEEE come from the germline V gene. V gave up 0 bases and J gave up 1 base, with 11 bases separating them. The CDR3 DNA sequence: TGTGCCAGCAGCTTGGGGGACACCTTGAGCAATCAGCCCCAGCATTTT. Translating it yields CASSLGDTLSNQPQHF.

This clonotype was found a few times. The chain recombines TRBV7-3 with TRBJ1-3, with unresolved D. CDR1 and CDR2 (germline): SGHTA, FQGTGA. The CDR3 covers 14 residues. With 7 bases removed from V and 0 bases from J, the gap between germline ends came to 10 bases. This chain's CDR3 is CASKQTGSGNTIYF. The DNA for the CDR3 is TGTGCCAGCAAACAGACGGGCTCTGGAAACACCATATATTTT.

As to this clonotype: It may be a read error: a sequence one base away is much more abundant. V gene TRBV7-7 combines with J gene TRBJ2-1, with 10 bases matching TRBD2. The CDR3 totals 15 residues. In germline, CDR1 is SSHAT, CDR2 FNYEAQ (reference sequence). The V segment lost 5 bases and the J segment 1 base; nucleotides outside the gene matches: 2. The CDR3 sequence: CASSLSGRSYNEQFF. DNA for the CDR3: TGTGCCAGCAGCCTTAGCGGGAGGTCCTACAATGAGCAGTTCTTC.

This rearrangement joins TRBV20-1 to TRBJ2-7; TRBD2 aligns across 7 bases. Per the germline V gene, CDR1 is DFQATT and CDR2 is SNEGSKA (reference sequence). V trimming: 5 bases; J trimming: 0 bases; junction bases outside the gene matches: 4. The length of the CDR3 is 13 residues. The CDR3 coding sequence is TGCAGTGCTGGCGGGGGAAGCTCCTACGAGCAGTACTTC. Translated, it gives CSAGGGSSYEQYF.